The clone carrying this T cell receptor (beta chain) was counted ten times or more. This is likely a read error, given that the CDR3 carries no conserved phenylalanine or tryptophan at its end. This sample is drawn from a study of metastatic and nonmetastatic thyroid tumors. For the study at large: Repertoires from blood and tumor or nodule tissue of malignant and benign thyroid patients were compared.

TCRdb reanalyzed the PCR reads with MiXCR. This table has around 37,000 clones, less than 25% appearing once. CDR1 is SGHRS and CDR2 is YFSETQ in the germline V gene. Trimming removed 2 bases from V and 4 bases from J; junction bases left unmatched: 5. The CDR3 is 14 residues long. Patients underwent thyroid surgery, and none had received any treatment before it. Material for sequencing was blood. The chain has TRBV5-1 and TRBJ1-1; TRBD1 aligns across 7 bases. This receptor was identified in a female donor with papillary thyroid cancer or a benign thyroid nodule (not recorded which). Some clones in this sample may be carry-over from other donors' samples. Written as DNA, the CDR3 is TGCGCCAGCAGCTTAGGGGGCATGACCACTGAAGCTTTCCTT. Its protein is CASSLGGMTTEAFL.